A selection of T cell receptor beta chains follows, all from one sample in a study of cytomegalovirus exposure and HLA in healthy donors. Sequencing used immunoSEQ multiplex PCR; TCRdb keeps in-frame clones, though not all of them. The sample lists approximately 200,000 clones; less than 80% were seen once. The sample taken for sequencing was PBMCs. Receptors originate from a woman in her twenties or thirties in good health and CMV-seropositive. The CDR3 runs from the conserved cysteine through the conserved F or W. The D gene is left open where the match is weak.

CDR3 length	D gene	V gene	CDR3 protein
15	TRBD1	TRBV4-3	CASSQFTGTGEGYTF
15	TRBD2	TRBV7-8	CASSLAGVSGRAQYF
15	NA	TRBV5-4	CASSLWASGSTEAFF
13	TRBD1	TRBV10-3	CAIRPGQVPEAFF
15	TRBD1	TRBV7-9	CASSRWTGGDYGYTF
15	TRBD1	TRBV4-1	CASSRGTGDIYEQYF
15	TRBD1	TRBV27	CASGFPGQGAETQYF
13	NA	TRBV7-6	CASSLALNSGYTF
17	TRBD1	TRBV7-7	CASSLLAGDSNTGELFF
13	TRBD2	TRBV11-2	CASASGYYNEQFF
13	NA	TRBV2	CASSLDINYGYTF
13	NA	TRBV9	CASSVWGGETQYF
14	NA	TRBV21-1	CASSKVRENTEAFF
15	NA	TRBV4-1	CASSQTTGGYNEQFF
12	NA	TRBV29-1	CSVRQEDTEAFF
13	NA	TRBV4-2	CASSQDPRQPQHF
14	NA	TRBV4-1	CASSQTQGSYGYTF
15	NA	TRBV7-2	CASSYVADLLDTQYF
15	NA	TRBV5-8	CASSSRQAMNTEAFF
13	NA	TRBV7-6	CASSPGLSYEQYF
14	NA	TRBV5-8	CASRGRRGSYEQYF
17	NA	TRBV7-8	CASRKSWGVESNQPQHF
18	NA	TRBV27	CASSPLLLVTSIANEQFF
15	TRBD2	TRBV29-1	CSAESAPGGYNEQFF
15	NA	TRBV13	CASSIQGLGTGELFF
12	NA	TRBV2	CASSLDIYEQYF
14	TRBD1	TRBV19	CAGRNRGMNTEAFF
13	NA	TRBV7-2	CASSTTWGGEAFF
12	NA	TRBV5-1	CASSSETREQYF
16	TRBD2	TRBV7-9	CASSLAAQLAGDEQFF
13	TRBD1	TRBV27	CASTDRDNEKLFF
17	TRBD1	TRBV9	CASSLGGGQGPTETQYF
12	NA	TRBV27	CASSSGTYEQYF
13	TRBD1	TRBV19	CASRDRVNGEQYF
12	NA	TRBV11-2	CASTLPSTEAFF
19	NA	TRBV21-1	CASSKAWGTKKTGNYGYTF
15	TRBD2	TRBV7-7	CASSTGLALGETQYF
16	TRBD1	TRBV10-3	CAISDLRTGWGGELFF
14	NA	TRBV5-1	CASSLLPLNTEAFF
14	NA	TRBV23-1	CASSRQLVNYGYTF
15	NA	TRBV5-1	CASSFAETFGNTIYF
18	TRBD2	TRBV2	CASSDYRVLAVSYNEQFF
16	TRBD2	TRBV5-6	CASSLGLAGNSYEQYF
18	TRBD2	TRBV9	CASSDTSGSAFSLDTQYF
15	TRBD1	TRBV27	CASSRTRDRLSPLHF
12	NA	TRBV21-1	CASSKPGETQYF
16	NA	TRBV4-1	CASSQDRYDSNTEAFF
13	NA	TRBV10-3	CAISLQGVQGYTF
15	TRBD2	TRBV9	CASSTSGGLTDTQYF
14	NA	TRBV4-2	CASSQTGTTYEQYF
18	TRBD2	TRBV13	CASSRQHTRASGKYEQYF
15	TRBD2	TRBV4-1	CASSQEDRGGLEQYF
17	NA	TRBV27	CASSPWEGRRANQPQHF
14	TRBD1	TRBV6-6	CASRTGGPGTEAFF
14	TRBD2	TRBV18	CASSPQGGQETQYF